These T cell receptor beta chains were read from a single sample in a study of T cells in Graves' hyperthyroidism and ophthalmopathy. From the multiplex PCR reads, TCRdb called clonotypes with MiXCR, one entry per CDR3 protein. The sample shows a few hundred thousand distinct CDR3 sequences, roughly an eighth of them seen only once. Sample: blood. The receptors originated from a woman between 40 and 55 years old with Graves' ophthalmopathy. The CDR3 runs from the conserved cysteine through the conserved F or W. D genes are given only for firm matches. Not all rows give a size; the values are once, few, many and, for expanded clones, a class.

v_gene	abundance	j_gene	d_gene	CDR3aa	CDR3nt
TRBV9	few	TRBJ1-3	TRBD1	CASSPEDRVGNTIYF	TGTGCCAGCAGCCCTGAGGACAGGGTTGGAAACACCATATATTTT
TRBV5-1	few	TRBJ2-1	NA	CASSLGGRSYNEQFF	TGCGCCAGCAGCTTGGGCGGACGCTCCTACAATGAGCAGTTCTTC
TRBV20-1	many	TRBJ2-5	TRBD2	CSARDLVAGFGVKTQYF	TGCAGTGCTAGAGATCTCGTAGCGGGATTTGGTGTGAAGACCCAGTACTTC
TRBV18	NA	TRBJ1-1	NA	CASSPPMGNTEAFF	TGTGCCAGCTCACCCCCCATGGGGAACACTGAAGCTTTCTTT
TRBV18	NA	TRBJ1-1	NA	CASSPLGGLEDTEAFF	TGTGCCAGCTCACCACTTGGGGGATTGGAAGACACTGAAGCTTTCTTT
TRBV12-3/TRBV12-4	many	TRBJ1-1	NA	CASSYRPGQMNTEAFF	TGTGCCAGCAGTTATCGACCGGGGCAGATGAACACTGAAGCTTTCTTT
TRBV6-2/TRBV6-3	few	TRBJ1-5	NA	CASSYSSKNQPQHF	TGTGCCAGCAGTTACTCGAGTAAGAATCAGCCCCAGCATTTT
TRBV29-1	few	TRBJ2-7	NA	CSVGHGSYEQYF	TGCAGCGTTGGTCACGGATCCTACGAGCAGTACTTC
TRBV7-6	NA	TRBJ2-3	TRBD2	CASSERVDGGALDTQYF	TGTGCCAGCAGCGAAAGAGTGGACGGGGGGGCCTTAGATACGCAGTATTTT
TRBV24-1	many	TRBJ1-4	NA	CATSDYSGGKLFF	TGTGCCACCAGTGATTACTCCGGGGGAAAACTGTTTTTT
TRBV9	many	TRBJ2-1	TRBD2	CASSVGHSGKNEQFF	TGTGCCAGCAGCGTAGGCCATAGCGGGAAGAATGAGCAGTTCTTC
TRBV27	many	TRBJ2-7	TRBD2	CASSLTSGRNYEQYF	TGTGCCAGCAGTCTCACTAGCGGCCGTAACTACGAGCAGTACTTC
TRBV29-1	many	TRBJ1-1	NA	CSGIRQNTEAFF	TGCAGCGGTATTCGGCAGAACACTGAAGCTTTCTTT
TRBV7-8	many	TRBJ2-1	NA	CASSTRAVQYNEQFF	TGTGCCAGCAGCACCCGAGCCGTCCAGTACAATGAGCAGTTCTTC
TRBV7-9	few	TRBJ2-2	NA	CASSLQGSTGELFF	TGTGCCAGCAGCTTACAGGGATCCACCGGGGAGCTGTTTTTT
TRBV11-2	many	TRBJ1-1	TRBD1	CASSLNRDRGAFF	TGTGCCAGCAGCTTAAACCGGGACAGGGGAGCTTTCTTT
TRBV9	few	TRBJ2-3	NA	CASSGQGKAKKDTQYF	TGTGCCAGCAGCGGGCAGGGGAAGGCTAAGAAAGATACGCAGTATTTT
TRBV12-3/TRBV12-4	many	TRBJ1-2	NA	CASSQEGAIYGYTF	TGTGCCAGCAGCCAAGAGGGCGCGATCTATGGCTACACCTTC
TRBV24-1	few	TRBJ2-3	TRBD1	CATSDYATGSTDTQYF	TGTGCCACCAGTGATTATGCGACAGGGAGTACAGATACGCAGTATTTT
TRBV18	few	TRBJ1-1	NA	CASSPAANTEAFF	TGTGCCAGCTCACCAGCGGCAAACACTGAAGCTTTCTTT
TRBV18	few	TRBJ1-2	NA	CASSPGQQQYGYTF	TGTGCCAGCTCACCTGGACAGCAGCAATATGGCTACACCTTC
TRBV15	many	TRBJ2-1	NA	CATSSGGGNEQFF	TGTGCCACATCCTCAGGGGGAGGCAATGAGCAGTTCTTC
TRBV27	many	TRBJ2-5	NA	CASSFDPRGTQYF	TGTGCCAGCAGTTTTGACCCCCGGGGGACCCAGTACTTC
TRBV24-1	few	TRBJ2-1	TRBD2	CATSDPLTSGRAMSYNEQFF	TGTGCCACCAGTGACCCACTGACTAGCGGGAGGGCGATGTCCTACAATGAGCAGTTCTTC
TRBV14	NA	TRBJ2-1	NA	CASSQDLFQESNEQFF	TGTGCCAGCAGCCAAGATCTGTTCCAGGAGTCCAATGAGCAGTTCTTC
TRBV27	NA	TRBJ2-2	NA	CASSSVLTKLTGELFF	TGTGCCAGCAGTTCGGTCTTAACTAAATTAACCGGGGAGCTGTTTTTT